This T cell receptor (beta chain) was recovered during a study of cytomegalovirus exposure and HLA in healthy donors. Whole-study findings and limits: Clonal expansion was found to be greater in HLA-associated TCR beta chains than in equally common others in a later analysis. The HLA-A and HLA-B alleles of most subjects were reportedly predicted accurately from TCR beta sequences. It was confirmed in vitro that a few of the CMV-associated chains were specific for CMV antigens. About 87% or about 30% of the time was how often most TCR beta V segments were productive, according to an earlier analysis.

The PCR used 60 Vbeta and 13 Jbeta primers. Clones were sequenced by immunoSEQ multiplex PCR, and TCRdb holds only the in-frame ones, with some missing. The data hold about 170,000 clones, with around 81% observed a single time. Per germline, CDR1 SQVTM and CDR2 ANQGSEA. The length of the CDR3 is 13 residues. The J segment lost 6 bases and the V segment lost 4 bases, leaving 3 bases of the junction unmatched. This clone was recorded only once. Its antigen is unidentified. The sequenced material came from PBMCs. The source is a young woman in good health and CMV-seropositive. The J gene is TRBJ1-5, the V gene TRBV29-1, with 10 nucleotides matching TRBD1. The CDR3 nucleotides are TGCAGCGTTGCGACAGGGGGCAGTCAGCCCCAGCATTTT. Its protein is CSVATGGSQPQHF.